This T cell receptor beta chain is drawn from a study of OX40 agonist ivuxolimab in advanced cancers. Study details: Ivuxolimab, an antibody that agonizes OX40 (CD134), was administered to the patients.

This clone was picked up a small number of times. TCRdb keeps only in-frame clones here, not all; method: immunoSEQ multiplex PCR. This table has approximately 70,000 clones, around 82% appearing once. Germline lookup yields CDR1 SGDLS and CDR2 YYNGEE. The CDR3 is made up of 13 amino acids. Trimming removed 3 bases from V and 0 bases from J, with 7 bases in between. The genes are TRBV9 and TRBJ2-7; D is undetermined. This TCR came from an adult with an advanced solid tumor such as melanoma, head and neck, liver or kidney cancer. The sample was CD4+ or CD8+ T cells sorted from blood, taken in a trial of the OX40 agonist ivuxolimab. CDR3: CASSEGDSYEQYF. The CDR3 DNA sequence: TGTGCCAGCAGCGAGGGCGACTCCTACGAGCAGTACTTC.